These 28 T cell receptor beta chains originate from one sample sequenced in a study of blood T cell repertoires in COVID-19. Repertoires were generated with immunoSEQ multiplex PCR, while TCRdb's copy carries only in-frame clones and drops some. The sample yields under 150,000 clones, approximately 87% seen once. Material: PBMCs or T cells enriched from blood (not recorded which). These TCRs come from a man between 50 and 59 years old in a cohort exposed to, infected with or recovered from COVID-19 (not recorded which).

The chain is built from TRBV3-1 (or the pseudogene TRBV3-2) and TRBJ2-7, with 10 bases matching TRBD2. Trimming at V came to 5 bases and at J to 0 bases, leaving 7 bases not matched to a gene. The CDR3 loop spans 16 amino acids. Germline V gives CDR1 LGHDT, CDR2 YNNKEL (reference sequence). DNA for the CDR3: TGTGCCAGCAGCGGTTCTAGCGGGAGCGCCTCCTACGAGCAGTACTTC. It translates to CASSGSSGSASYEQYF.

The J gene is TRBJ1-3, the V gene TRBV3-1 (or the pseudogene TRBV3-2), with D possibly matching TRBD1 (5 bases). The V and J ends lost 3 bases and 2 bases respectively, with 11 bases between them. The CDR3 is 15 amino acids. Germline values: CDR1 LGHDT, CDR2 YNNKEL (reference sequence). CDR3 sequence (DNA): TGTGCCAGCAGCCATAATACAGGACCTGGAAACACCATATATTTT. This encodes CASSHNTGPGNTIYF.

The chain links TRBV7-2 to TRBJ2-7; the D gene is possibly TRBD2 (5 bases). Trimming took off 1 base at V and 1 base at J, with 14 bases between the two ends. Germline lookup yields CDR1 SGHTA and CDR2 FQGNSA. This CDR3 comprises 16 residues. The CDR3 DNA sequence: TGTGCCAGCAGCTTAGGAGTGTCTACTAGGTCCTACGAGCAGTACTTC. It translates to CASSLGVSTRSYEQYF.

This CDR3 is CASSQDGGRQPQHF. In DNA form, the CDR3 reads TGTGCCAGCAGCCAAGATGGCGGGCGTCAGCCCCAGCATTTT. The genes are TRBV3-1 (or the pseudogene TRBV3-2) and TRBJ1-5, with no clear D. Per germline, CDR1 LGHDT and CDR2 YNNKEL (reference sequence). CDR3 length equals 14 residues. The ends were cut back, 0 bases at V and 6 bases at J, with 9 bases in the middle.

The rearrangement uses TRBV27 and TRBJ2-7, with a possible D match to TRBD1 (5 bases). The CDR3 loop spans 13 amino acids. V dropped 6 bases and J dropped 1 base, with 10 bases sitting between them. Per germline, CDR1 MNHEY and CDR2 SMNVEV (reference sequence). CDR3 DNA sequence: TGTGCCAGCAGGACAGAACTTTCCTACGAGCAGTACTTC. Protein: CASRTELSYEQYF.

The chain is built from TRBV2 and TRBJ2-1; 9 bases agree with TRBD2. The V gene's germline CDR1 is SNHLY and CDR2 FYNNEI. The trim removed 2 bases at V and 7 bases at J, leaving 6 bases unmatched. This CDR3 region has 15 residues. The CDR3 sequence: CASSEWREGRNEQFF. DNA of the CDR3: TGTGCCAGCAGTGAATGGCGGGAGGGCCGAAATGAGCAGTTCTTC. The variable domain in full, completed from reference TRBV2 and TRBJ2-1, reads EPEVTQTPSHQVTQMGQEVILRCVPISNHLYFYWYRQILGQKVEFLVSFYNNEISEKSEIFDDQFSVERPDGSNFTLKIRSTKLEDSAMYFCASSEWREGRNEQFFGPGTRLTVL.

Here the CDR3 reads CAWSGQQGGETQYF. The CDR3 DNA reads as TGTGCCTGGAGTGGGCAACAGGGGGGAGAGACCCAGTACTTC. The chain joins TRBV30 to TRBJ2-5, with TRBD1 identical over 8 bases. Trimming removed 1 base from V and 4 bases from J; junction bases left unmatched: 5. CDR1 and CDR2 from the germline V gene are GTSNPN and SVGIG (reference sequence). The CDR3 sequence is 14 residues long.

V is TRBV5-1 and J is TRBJ2-3, with a possible D match to TRBD2 (6 bases). CDR3 length: 16 amino acids. The germline V gene has CDR1 SGHRS and CDR2 YFSETQ. V was pared by 4 bases and J by 1 base, with 16 bases between. The DNA for the CDR3 is TGCGCCAGCAGCCCTCCGACGGGGGTGGGCACAGATACGCAGTATTTT. Protein: CASSPPTGVGTDTQYF.

CDR3 bases: TGTGCCACCAGTGATTTCCTGGAAGGCGGGATTTCCGGGGAGCTGTTTTTT. This codes for CATSDFLEGGISGELFF. The V call is TRBV24-1, the J call TRBJ2-2; the D gene is possibly TRBD2 (6 bases). There are 17 residues in the CDR3. Germline V gene sequence: CDR1 KGHDR, CDR2 SFDVKD. The V and J ends lost 1 base and 6 bases respectively, with 17 bases between them.

The rearrangement links TRBV28 to TRBJ1-1; 7 bases are a match to TRBD1. The ends lost 6 bases at V and 1 base at J; junction bases unmatched: 11. The CDR3 is 16 residues long. Germline CDR1 reads MDHEN; CDR2 reads SYDVKM. Here the CDR3 DNA reads TGTGCCAGCAGGCCGGCCCCGGGACAGAGGAACACTGAAGCTTTCTTT. Protein product: CASRPAPGQRNTEAFF.

The chain is built from TRBV5-1 and TRBJ2-7; the D is unclear. This CDR3 is 11 amino acids long. The V gene lost 0 bases and the J gene lost 7 bases, with 5 bases spanning the gap. CDR1 is SGHRS and CDR2 is YFSETQ in the germline V gene. CDR3 DNA: TGCGCCAGCAGCTTGGAACGGGAGCAGTACTTC. Residues: CASSLEREQYF.

The rearrangement links TRBV5-1 to TRBJ1-6; the D is unclear. Germline V lookup: CDR1 SGHRS, CDR2 YFSETQ. This CDR3 is built from 16 residues. The V gene lost 0 bases and the J gene lost 7 bases, with 14 bases spanning the gap. CDR3 in DNA: TGCGCCAGCAGCTTGGCCGGGAGGGAAGGCAATTCACCCCTCCACTTT. It yields the protein CASSLAGREGNSPLHF.

The gene calls are TRBV27 and TRBJ1-4; tentatively, D is TRBD1 (5 bases). V lost 2 bases, J lost 3 bases, and 13 bases lay in between. The CDR3 totals 16 residues. In germline, CDR1 is MNHEY, CDR2 SMNVEV (reference sequence). The CDR3 nucleotides read TGTGCCAGCAGTTTAAAGGGGCGGCTGCCTAATGAAAAACTGTTTTTT. Its translation: CASSLKGRLPNEKLFF.

The chain uses TRBV7-2 and TRBJ2-3; D unresolved. The CDR3 runs 13 residues. V lost 2 bases and J 2 bases, leaving 5 bases between the germline ends. CDR1 is SGHTA and CDR2 is FQGNSA in the germline V gene. In DNA form, the CDR3 reads TGTGCCAGCAGCTTAAGCGTCACAGATACGCAGTATTTT. This gives the protein CASSLSVTDTQYF.

The V call is TRBV5-4, the J call TRBJ2-7, with 8 bases identical to TRBD1. Germline V lookup: CDR1 SGHNT, CDR2 YYREEE (reference sequence). This CDR3 is built from 14 residues. The junction had 5 bases not matched to a gene; V was cut back by 3 bases and J by 3 bases. DNA for the CDR3: TGTGCCAGCAGCTCTCTCACAGGGGGCTACGAGCAGTACTTC. It yields the protein CASSSLTGGYEQYF.

The gene calls are TRBV10-2 and TRBJ1-3; D is unclear. The V end lost 8 bases, the J end lost 4 bases, and 9 bases lay between the germline ends. The CDR3 length is 12 residues. Germline CDR1 reads WSHSY; CDR2 reads SAAADI. This chain's CDR3 is CASGQAGNTIYF. CDR3 DNA sequence: TGCGCCAGCGGCCAGGCGGGAAACACCATATATTTT.

This clone was seen just once. The chain employs TRBV19 and TRBJ2-7; possibly TRBD1 for D (6 bases). Germline CDR1 is LNHDA and CDR2 is SQIVND (reference sequence). Trimming left V 5 bases short and J 2 bases short, with 19 bases between. This CDR3 comprises 16 residues. The CDR3 reads CASSAHVGQGPYEQYF. The CDR3 nucleotides are TGTGCCAGTAGTGCCCACGTGGGCCAGGGGCCCTACGAGCAGTACTTC. Combining the CDR3 with reference TRBV19 and TRBJ2-7 gives the whole variable domain DGGITQSPKYLFRKEGQNVTLSCEQNLNHDAMYWYRQDPGQGLRLIYYSQIVNDFQKGDIAEGYSVSREKKESFPLTVTSAQKNPTAFYLCASSAHVGQGPYEQYFGPGTRLTVT.

The chain joins TRBV19 to TRBJ2-1; 8 nucleotides match TRBD2. The CDR3 consists of 15 residues. Per the germline V gene, CDR1 is LNHDA and CDR2 is SQIVND (reference sequence). J was trimmed by 4 bases and V by 7 bases; bases with no gene match: 9. CDR3 in amino acids: CASTRIAGPYNEQFF. The CDR3 nucleotides read TGTGCCAGTACGCGGATAGCGGGACCTTACAATGAGCAGTTCTTC.

The V call is TRBV5-4, the J call TRBJ2-5; 13 nucleotides align to TRBD2. The V gene's germline CDR1 is SGHNT and CDR2 YYREEE (reference sequence). The CDR3 consists of 15 residues. V lost 6 bases, J lost 4 bases, and 6 bases stayed unmatched. The CDR3 coding sequence is TGTGCCAGCAACCTCGGGACTAGCGGGGTAGAGACCCAGTACTTC. Residues: CASNLGTSGVETQYF.

V gene TRBV5-1 combines with J gene TRBJ2-1; D is possibly TRBD2 (6 bases). V lost 5 bases, J lost 0 bases, and 21 bases lay in between. The germline CDR1 and CDR2 sequences are SGHRS and YFSETQ. The CDR3 runs to 18 residues. The chain's CDR3 is CASSRRESLHSSYNEQFF. Written as DNA, the CDR3 is TGCGCCAGCAGTCGACGGGAGTCCTTACACAGCTCCTACAATGAGCAGTTCTTC.

V gene TRBV19 combines with J gene TRBJ2-1; D possibly corresponds to TRBD2 (6 bases). Trimming shortened V by 0 bases and J by 4 bases, and 16 bases separated the two germline ends. This CDR3 spans 17 amino acids. The germline CDR1 and CDR2 sequences are LNHDA and SQIVND (reference sequence). CDR3 sequence: CASSIEPPGSGYNEQFF. The CDR3 nucleotides are TGTGCCAGTAGTATAGAACCCCCGGGTAGCGGTTACAATGAGCAGTTCTTC.

The chain has TRBV4-1 and TRBJ2-3, with 15 bases identical to TRBD2. CDR1 MGHRA and CDR2 YSYEKL come from the germline V gene. CDR3 size: 18 residues. J lost 3 bases, V lost 4 bases, and 8 bases had no gene match. The CDR3 DNA follows: TGCGCCAGCAGCCTGGTAGGACTAGCGGGAGGGCCGACAGATACGCAGTATTTT. Its translation is CASSLVGLAGGPTDTQYF.

V is TRBV7-2 and J is TRBJ2-1; D unresolved. Germline CDR1 reads SGHTA; CDR2 reads FQGNSA. V lost 2 bases to trimming and J lost 6 bases, with 17 bases between them. CDR3 length: 16 amino acids. The CDR3 DNA reads TGTGCCAGCAGCTTAAACGTCCGGCTAGTCGGCAATGAGCAGTTCTTC. Translating it yields CASSLNVRLVGNEQFF.

The chain employs TRBV19 and TRBJ2-7; 11 nucleotides agree with TRBD2. V was clipped by 7 bases and J by 0 bases; unmatched bases: 5. Germline assignment: CDR1 LNHDA and CDR2 SQIVND (reference sequence). CDR3 length: 15 amino acids. Written as DNA, the CDR3 is TGTGCCAGTAATGAGGGACTAGCGGTCTCCTACGAGCAGTACTTC. Amino acids: CASNEGLAVSYEQYF.

This sequence joins TRBV14 and TRBJ2-1; TRBD2 is a possible D gene (6 bases). V was clipped by 3 bases and J by 6 bases, with 12 bases between them. This CDR3 is 14 amino acids long. Germline V gene lookup returns CDR1 SGHDN and CDR2 FVKESK. The CDR3 loop is CASSHRPGVNEQFF. In DNA form, the CDR3 reads TGTGCCAGCAGCCACCGACCGGGGGTCAATGAGCAGTTCTTC.

This clone was detected only a few times. This sequence joins TRBV2 and TRBJ2-5; TRBD2 agrees at 7 bases. Germline assignment: CDR1 SNHLY and CDR2 FYNNEI. V was pared by 4 bases and J by 5 bases, with 7 bases of the junction left unmatched. The CDR3 is 14 amino acids. The CDR3 DNA reads TGTGCCAGCAGTGTTTGGGGAGGGGAGGAGACCCAGTACTTC. This sequence encodes CASSVWGGEETQYF.

The J gene is TRBJ2-5, the V gene TRBV7-8; D unclear. This CDR3 comprises 14 residues. From germline, CDR1 is SGHVS and CDR2 FQNEAQ. Between the trimmed V and J ends, which lost 2 bases and 5 bases, there was a span of 12 bases. The CDR3 loop is CASSLSRSAETQYF. DNA for the CDR3: TGTGCCAGCAGCTTATCCCGGTCTGCGGAGACCCAGTACTTC.

The chain carries TRBV28 and TRBJ2-7, with 9 nucleotides matching TRBD1. The CDR3 contains 15 residues. Germline V CDR1 and CDR2: MDHEN, SYDVKM. The V gene end was trimmed by 6 bases and the J gene end by 0 bases; junction bases not matched to a gene: 6. CDR3 nucleotide sequence: TGTGCCAGCAGCAAGCCGGGACAGGGCTCCTACGAGCAGTACTTC. Translation: CASSKPGQGSYEQYF.